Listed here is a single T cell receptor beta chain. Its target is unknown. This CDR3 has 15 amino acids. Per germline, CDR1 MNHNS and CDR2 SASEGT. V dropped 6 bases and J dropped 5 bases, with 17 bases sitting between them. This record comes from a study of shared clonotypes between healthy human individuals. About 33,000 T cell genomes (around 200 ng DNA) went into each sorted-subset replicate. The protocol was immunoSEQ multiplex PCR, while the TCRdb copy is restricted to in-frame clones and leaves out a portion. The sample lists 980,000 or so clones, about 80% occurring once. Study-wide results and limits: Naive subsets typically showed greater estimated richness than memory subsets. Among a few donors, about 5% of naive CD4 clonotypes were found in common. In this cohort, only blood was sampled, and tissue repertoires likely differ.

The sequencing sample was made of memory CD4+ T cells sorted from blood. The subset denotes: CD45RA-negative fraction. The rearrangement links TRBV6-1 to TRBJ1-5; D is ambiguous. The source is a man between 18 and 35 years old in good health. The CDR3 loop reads CASRRAIPGDQPQHF. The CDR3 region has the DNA TGTGCCAGCAGGAGGGCCATCCCAGGAGATCAGCCCCAGCATTTT.